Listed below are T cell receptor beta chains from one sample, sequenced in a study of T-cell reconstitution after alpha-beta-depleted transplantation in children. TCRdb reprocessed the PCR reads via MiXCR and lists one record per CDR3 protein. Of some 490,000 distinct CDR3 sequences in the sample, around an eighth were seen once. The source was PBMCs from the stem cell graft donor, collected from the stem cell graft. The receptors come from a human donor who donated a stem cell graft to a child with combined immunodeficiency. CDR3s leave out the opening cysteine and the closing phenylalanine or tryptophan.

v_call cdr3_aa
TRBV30 AWSNIPSWF
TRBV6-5 ASSYPRSGTGELF
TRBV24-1 ATSDSYNEQF
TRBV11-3 ASSPRIRHRQETQY
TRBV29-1 SVWGGNRGLHGKETQY
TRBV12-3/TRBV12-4 ASSLSAIQETQY
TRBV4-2 ASSPSGLAGVSGANVLT
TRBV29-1 SPWLDETYNEQF
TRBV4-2 ASSQDVSGNTIY
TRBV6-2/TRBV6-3 ASSSDLNEKLF
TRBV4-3 ASSQGGLNPSPLH
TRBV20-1 SARAKDYLTLNEQF
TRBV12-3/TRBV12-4 ASSLVYNEQF
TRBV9 ASSGEVAEQF
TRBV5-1 ASKGTGLETQY
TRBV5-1 ASSLGSDPSTDTQY
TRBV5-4 ASSLSPVSYNEQF
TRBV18 ASSPRGRLSTDTQY
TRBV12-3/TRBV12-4 ASSDSLLSYEQY
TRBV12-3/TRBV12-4 ASAKREGDEQF
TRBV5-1 ASSPGTSAYNEQF
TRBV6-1 ASNVRLDGTEAF
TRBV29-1 SGLDGNTGELF
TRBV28 ASSRLEVGGQPQH
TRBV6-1 ATNPLGTYYEQY
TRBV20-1 SARRAGFGNTIY
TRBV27 ASSLWRGGAGELF
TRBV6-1 ASSGGTAPIYNEQF
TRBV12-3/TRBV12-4 ASSFGGIDEQF
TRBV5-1 ASSGGTSGVTDTQY
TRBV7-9 ASSFTSGNTNTGELF
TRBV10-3 AISESRGSPSNEQF
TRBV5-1 ASRAGVQETQY
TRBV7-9 ASRRTGGGETQY
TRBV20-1 SVPSGTGVTEAF
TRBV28 ASSHSLVAAEAF
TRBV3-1 ASSQDKLAGASSTDTQY
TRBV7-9 ASSSIGGEQF
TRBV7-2 ASSLSDQYGYT
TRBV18 ASSPMNEQF
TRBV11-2 ASSLARWVNTGELF
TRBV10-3 AISGASGRPLYEQY
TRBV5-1 ASRGEAGSYNEQF
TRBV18 ASSQGVDTGELF
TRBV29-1 SVAGQVLEAF
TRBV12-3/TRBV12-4 ASSSTPYEQY
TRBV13 ASSPWTSGGYNEQF
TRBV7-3 ASSTGGWRDTQY